One sample yielded the 10 T cell receptor beta chains listed below, sequenced in a study of identical twins. TCRdb processed the 5' RACE reads anew with MiXCR; each CDR3 protein has one entry. The repertoire holds about 190,000 distinct CDR3 sequences, with more than 15% as singletons. The same sample was also studied in work on T cells expressing NK-cell markers.

The sequenced material came from CD8+ T cells sorted from blood. All receptors come from a young woman in good health.

This clonotype was observed a few times. The chain employs TRBV19 and TRBJ2-6; weak D call: TRBD1 (5 bases). V lost 5 bases and J 2 bases, leaving 10 bases between the germline ends. Germline CDR1 and CDR2: LNHDA and SQIVND (reference sequence). The CDR3 covers 15 residues. For the CDR3, the DNA is TGTGCCAGTAGTCCCCAGGGTCCTGGGGCCAACGTCCTGACTTTC. It specifies CASSPQGPGANVLTF.

In its sample, this clonotype was seen many times. V gene TRBV3-1 combines with J gene TRBJ2-1, with TRBD2 matching over 8 bases. Germline assignment: CDR1 LGHDT and CDR2 YNNKEL (reference sequence). Germline trimming cut 2 bases from V and 5 bases from J; bases unmatched to any gene: 8. This CDR3 comprises 16 residues. The CDR3 coding sequence is TGTGCCAGCAGCCAATTAAGCGGGGGCCCTAACAATGAGCAGTTCTTC. Amino acid sequence: CASSQLSGGPNNEQFF.

In its sample, this clonotype was seen many times. The V gene is TRBV29-1, the J gene TRBJ2-3; D remains unclear. Looked up from germline, CDR1 is SQVTM and CDR2 is ANQGSEA. The CDR3 length is 14 residues. V gave up 8 bases and J gave up 2 bases, with 17 bases separating them. Here the CDR3 DNA reads TGCAGCCCTCATCAAGGCATAATCACAGATACGCAGTATTTT. The encoded protein is CSPHQGIITDTQYF.

The V and J genes are TRBV25-1 and TRBJ2-2; 7 positions agree with TRBD2. Germline CDR1 is MGHDK and CDR2 is SYGVNS. Trimming cost V 9 bases and J 7 bases; bases outside gene matches: 2. CDR3 length: 11 residues. CDR3 sequence: CARKRGGELFF. The CDR3 DNA follows: TGTGCCAGAAAGCGGGGCGGGGAGCTGTTTTTT.

The chain employs TRBV13 and TRBJ2-2; D is possibly TRBD1 (5 bases). Trimming pared 3 bases from V and 5 bases from J, leaving 10 bases between. Germline CDR1 reads PRHDT; CDR2 reads FYEKMQ (reference sequence). This CDR3 comprises 14 residues. The CDR3: CASSFGQGTGELFF. CDR3 DNA: TGTGCCAGCAGCTTTGGTCAGGGAACCGGGGAGCTGTTTTTT.

The rearrangement links TRBV6-1 to TRBJ2-5; 9 bases agree with TRBD2. CDR3 size: 15 residues. V lost 6 bases to trimming and J lost 5 bases; unmatched junction nucleotides: 10. CDR1 is MNHNS and CDR2 is SASEGT in the germline V gene. The CDR3: CASRGRSSGTETQYF. The DNA for the CDR3 is TGTGCCAGCAGGGGCCGGTCTAGCGGGACGGAGACCCAGTACTTC.

In this sample, this clonotype turned up a few times. V gene TRBV7-2 combines with J gene TRBJ2-1; TRBD2 agrees at 10 bases. Germline loops: CDR1 SGHTA, CDR2 FQGNSA. This CDR3 has 17 residues. Trimming removed 2 bases from V and 2 bases from J; junction bases left unmatched: 6. The chain's CDR3 is CASSLLAGVATYNEQFF. CDR3 DNA: TGTGCCAGCAGCTTACTAGCGGGAGTCGCGACCTACAATGAGCAGTTCTTC.

The gene calls are TRBV7-6 and TRBJ2-2, with D unclear. The CDR3 consists of 13 residues. Germline CDR1 reads SGHVS; CDR2 reads FNYEAQ. V gave up 5 bases and J gave up 6 bases, with 10 bases separating them. CDR3 DNA: TGTGCCAGCAGCGACCGCAAGGCCGGGGAGCTGTTTTTT. Translated, it gives CASSDRKAGELFF.

The chain combines TRBV12-3 or TRBV12-4 with TRBJ2-1, with a tentative D call TRBD1 (5 bases). V shed 3 bases and J shed 5 bases, with 20 bases lying between them. This CDR3 is built from 17 residues. CDR3 in DNA: TGTGCCAGCAGTTTGTTAGTTCTGGGGCTAGTCAACAATGAGCAGTTCTTC. This encodes CASSLLVLGLVNNEQFF.

Only a few counts were recorded for this clonotype. The V gene is TRBV29-1, the J gene TRBJ2-5; no clear D. This CDR3 comprises 12 residues. CDR1 is SQVTM, CDR2 ANQGSEA, per germline. V dropped 5 bases and J dropped 2 bases, with 9 bases sitting between them. The CDR3: CSVPVVQETQYF. CDR3 DNA sequence: TGCAGCGTTCCGGTCGTTCAAGAGACCCAGTACTTC.